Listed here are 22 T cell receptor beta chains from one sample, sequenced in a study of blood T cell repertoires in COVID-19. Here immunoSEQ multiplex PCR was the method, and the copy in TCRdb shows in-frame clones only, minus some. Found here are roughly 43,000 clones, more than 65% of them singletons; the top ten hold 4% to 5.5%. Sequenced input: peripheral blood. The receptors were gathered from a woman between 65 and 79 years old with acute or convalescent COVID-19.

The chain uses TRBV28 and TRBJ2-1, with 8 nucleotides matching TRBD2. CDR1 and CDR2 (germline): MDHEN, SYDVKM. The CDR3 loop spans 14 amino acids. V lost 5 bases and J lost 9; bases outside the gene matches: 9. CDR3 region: CASSLYSGISEQFF. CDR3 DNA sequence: TGTGCCAGCAGTCTATATAGCGGGATCTCTGAGCAGTTCTTC.

In DNA, the CDR3 is TGCGCCAGCAGTTTGACAGGGGGGCAAGGTGAGCAGTTCTTC. Its translation is CASSLTGGQGEQFF. The V call is TRBV10-2, the J call TRBJ2-1; 9 nucleotides match TRBD1. The CDR3 totals 14 residues. Looked up from germline, CDR1 is WSHSY and CDR2 is SAAADI. Trimming took 5 bases from V and 9 from J; bases not matched to a gene: 8.

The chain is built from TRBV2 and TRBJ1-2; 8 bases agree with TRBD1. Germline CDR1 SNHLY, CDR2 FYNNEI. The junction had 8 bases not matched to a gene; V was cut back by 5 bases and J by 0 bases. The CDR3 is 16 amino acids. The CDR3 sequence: CASSYIGQGANYGYTF. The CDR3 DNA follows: TGTGCCAGCAGTTATATCGGACAGGGAGCTAACTATGGCTACACCTTC.

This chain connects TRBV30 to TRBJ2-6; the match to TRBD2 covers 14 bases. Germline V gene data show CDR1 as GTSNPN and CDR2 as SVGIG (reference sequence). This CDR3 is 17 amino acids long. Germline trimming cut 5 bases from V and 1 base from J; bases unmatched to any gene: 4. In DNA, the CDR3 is TGTGCCTGGGGGGGACTAGCGGGAGTTTCTGGGGCCAACGTCCTGACTTTC. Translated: CAWGGLAGVSGANVLTF.

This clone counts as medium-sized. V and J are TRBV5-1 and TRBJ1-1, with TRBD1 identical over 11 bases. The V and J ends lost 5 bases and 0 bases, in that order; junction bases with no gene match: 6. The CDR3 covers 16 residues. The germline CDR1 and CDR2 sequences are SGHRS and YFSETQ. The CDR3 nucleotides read TGCGCCAGCAGTTCCGGGACAGGGGGATTGAACACTGAAGCTTTCTTT. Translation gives CASSSGTGGLNTEAFF. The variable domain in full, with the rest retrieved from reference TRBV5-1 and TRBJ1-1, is KAGVTQTPRYLIKTRGQQVTLSCSPISGHRSVSWYQQTPGQGLQFLFEYFSETQRNKGNFPGRFSGRQFSNSRSEMNVSTLELGDSALYLCASSSGTGGLNTEAFFGQGTRLTVV.

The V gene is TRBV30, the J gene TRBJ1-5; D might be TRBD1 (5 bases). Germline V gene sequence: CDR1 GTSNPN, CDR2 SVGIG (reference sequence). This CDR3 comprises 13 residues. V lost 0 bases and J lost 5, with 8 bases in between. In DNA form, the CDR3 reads TGTGCCTGGAGTGTAGGGGTCGATCAGCCCCAGCATTTT. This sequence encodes CAWSVGVDQPQHF.

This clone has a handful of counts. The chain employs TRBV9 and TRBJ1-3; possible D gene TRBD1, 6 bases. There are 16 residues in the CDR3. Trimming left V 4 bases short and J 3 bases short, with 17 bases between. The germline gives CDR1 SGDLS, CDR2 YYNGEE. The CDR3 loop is CASSIRAGAGGNTIYF. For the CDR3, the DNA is TGTGCCAGCAGCATCCGGGCGGGGGCAGGTGGAAACACCATATATTTT.

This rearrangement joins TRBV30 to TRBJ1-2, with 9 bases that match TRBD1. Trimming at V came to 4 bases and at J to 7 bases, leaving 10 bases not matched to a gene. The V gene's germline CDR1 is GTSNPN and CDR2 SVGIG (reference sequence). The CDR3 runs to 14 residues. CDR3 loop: CAWKKGTGTSGYTF. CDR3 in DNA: TGTGCCTGGAAGAAAGGGACAGGGACCTCTGGCTACACCTTC.

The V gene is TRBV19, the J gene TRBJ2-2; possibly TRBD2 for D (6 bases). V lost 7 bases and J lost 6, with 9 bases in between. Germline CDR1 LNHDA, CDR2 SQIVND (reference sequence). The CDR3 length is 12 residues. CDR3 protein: CASISGAGELFF. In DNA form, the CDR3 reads TGTGCCAGTATATCGGGGGCCGGGGAGCTGTTTTTT. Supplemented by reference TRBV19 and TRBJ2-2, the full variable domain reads DGGITQSPKYLFRKEGQNVTLSCEQNLNHDAMYWYRQDPGQGLRLIYYSQIVNDFQKGDIAEGYSVSREKKESFPLTVTSAQKNPTAFYLCASISGAGELFFGEGSRLTVL.

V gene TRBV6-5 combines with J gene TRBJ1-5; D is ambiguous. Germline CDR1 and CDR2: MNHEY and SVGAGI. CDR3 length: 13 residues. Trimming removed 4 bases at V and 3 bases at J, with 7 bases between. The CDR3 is CASSLQPNQPQHF. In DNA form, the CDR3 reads TGTGCCAGCAGTTTACAGCCCAATCAGCCCCAGCATTTT.

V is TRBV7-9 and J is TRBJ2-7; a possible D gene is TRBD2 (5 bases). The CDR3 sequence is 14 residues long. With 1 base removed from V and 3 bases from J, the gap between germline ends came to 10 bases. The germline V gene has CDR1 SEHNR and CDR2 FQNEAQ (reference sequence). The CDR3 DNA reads TGTGCCAGCAGCTTAGGAGGGCAGTACTACGAGCAGTACTTC. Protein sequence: CASSLGGQYYEQYF.

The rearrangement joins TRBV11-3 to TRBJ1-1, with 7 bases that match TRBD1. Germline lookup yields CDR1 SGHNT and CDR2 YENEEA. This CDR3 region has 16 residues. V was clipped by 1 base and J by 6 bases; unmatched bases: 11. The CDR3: CASSLAFAKGAPEAFF. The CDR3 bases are TGTGCCAGCAGCTTAGCATTCGCAAAGGGGGCCCCTGAAGCTTTCTTT.

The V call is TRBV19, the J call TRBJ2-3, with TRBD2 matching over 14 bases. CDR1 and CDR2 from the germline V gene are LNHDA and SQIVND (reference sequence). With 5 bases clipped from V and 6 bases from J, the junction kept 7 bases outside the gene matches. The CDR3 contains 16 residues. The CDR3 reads CASSSGTSGRPDTQYF. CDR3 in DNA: TGTGCCAGTAGTTCCGGGACTAGCGGGAGACCTGATACGCAGTATTTT.

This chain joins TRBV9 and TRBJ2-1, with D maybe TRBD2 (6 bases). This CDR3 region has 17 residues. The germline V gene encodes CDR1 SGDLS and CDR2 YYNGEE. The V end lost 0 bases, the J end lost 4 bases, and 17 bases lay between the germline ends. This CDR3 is CASSVGLPGTLYNEQFF. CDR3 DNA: TGTGCCAGCAGCGTAGGATTGCCGGGGACTTTGTACAATGAGCAGTTCTTC.

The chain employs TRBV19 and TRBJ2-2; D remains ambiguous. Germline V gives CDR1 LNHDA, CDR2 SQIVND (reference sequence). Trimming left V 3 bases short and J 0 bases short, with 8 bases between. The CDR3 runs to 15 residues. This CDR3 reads CASSIRSANTGELFF. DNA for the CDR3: TGTGCCAGTAGTATCCGGAGTGCGAACACCGGGGAGCTGTTTTTT.

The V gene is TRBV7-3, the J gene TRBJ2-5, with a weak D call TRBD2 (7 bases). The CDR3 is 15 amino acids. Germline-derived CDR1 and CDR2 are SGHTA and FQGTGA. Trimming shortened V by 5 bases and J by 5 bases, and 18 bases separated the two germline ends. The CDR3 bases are TGTGCCAGCAGCCCCGCCGGCGGGGGCAAGGAGACCCAGTACTTC. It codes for CASSPAGGGKETQYF.

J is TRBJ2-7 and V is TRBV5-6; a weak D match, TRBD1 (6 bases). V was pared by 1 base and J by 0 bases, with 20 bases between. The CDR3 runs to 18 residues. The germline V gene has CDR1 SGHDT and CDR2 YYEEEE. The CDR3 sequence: CASSLPTLDSSYSYEQYF. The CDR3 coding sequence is TGTGCCAGCAGCTTGCCTACCTTGGACAGTTCTTACTCCTACGAGCAGTACTTC.

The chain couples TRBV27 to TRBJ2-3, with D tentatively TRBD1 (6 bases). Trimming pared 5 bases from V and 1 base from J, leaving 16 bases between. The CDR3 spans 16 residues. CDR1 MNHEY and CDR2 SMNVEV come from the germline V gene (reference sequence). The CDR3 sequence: CASSLTGIPGTDTQYF. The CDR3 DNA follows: TGTGCCAGCAGTCTCACAGGGATCCCTGGCACAGATACGCAGTATTTT.

The CDR3 coding sequence is TGTGCCAGCAGCTCCCCCGGGCCCTTCCGGGGGGATCATGAAGCTTTCTTT. Translated, it gives CASSSPGPFRGDHEAFF. This chain joins TRBV3-1 (or the pseudogene TRBV3-2) and TRBJ1-1; possible D gene TRBD1, 5 bases. Trimming cost V 5 bases and J 7 bases, with 26 bases left between them. The germline gives CDR1 LGHDT, CDR2 YNNKEL (reference sequence). This CDR3 has 17 amino acids.

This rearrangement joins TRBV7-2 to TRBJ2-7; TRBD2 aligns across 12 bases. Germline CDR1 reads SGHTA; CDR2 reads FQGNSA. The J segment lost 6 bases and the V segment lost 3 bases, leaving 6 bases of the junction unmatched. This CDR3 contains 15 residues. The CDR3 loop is CASSFEGLAGGEQYF. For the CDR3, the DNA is TGTGCCAGCAGCTTCGAGGGACTAGCGGGCGGCGAGCAGTACTTC.

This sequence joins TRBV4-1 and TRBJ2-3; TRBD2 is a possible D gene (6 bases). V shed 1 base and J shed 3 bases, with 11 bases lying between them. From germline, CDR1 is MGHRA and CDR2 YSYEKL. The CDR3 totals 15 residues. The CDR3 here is CASSQGGLATDTQYF. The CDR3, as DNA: TGCGCCAGCAGCCAAGGAGGGCTAGCGACAGATACGCAGTATTTT.

This CDR3 reads CASRQAPGLAGGSSYNEQFF. Written as DNA, the CDR3 is TGTGCCAGCAGGCAGGCCCCGGGACTAGCGGGAGGGAGCTCCTACAATGAGCAGTTCTTC. The V and J genes are TRBV2 and TRBJ2-1; 16 nucleotides line up with TRBD2. The CDR3 runs to 20 residues. Looked up from germline, CDR1 is SNHLY and CDR2 is FYNNEI. V was clipped by 6 bases and J by 0 bases; unmatched bases: 11.